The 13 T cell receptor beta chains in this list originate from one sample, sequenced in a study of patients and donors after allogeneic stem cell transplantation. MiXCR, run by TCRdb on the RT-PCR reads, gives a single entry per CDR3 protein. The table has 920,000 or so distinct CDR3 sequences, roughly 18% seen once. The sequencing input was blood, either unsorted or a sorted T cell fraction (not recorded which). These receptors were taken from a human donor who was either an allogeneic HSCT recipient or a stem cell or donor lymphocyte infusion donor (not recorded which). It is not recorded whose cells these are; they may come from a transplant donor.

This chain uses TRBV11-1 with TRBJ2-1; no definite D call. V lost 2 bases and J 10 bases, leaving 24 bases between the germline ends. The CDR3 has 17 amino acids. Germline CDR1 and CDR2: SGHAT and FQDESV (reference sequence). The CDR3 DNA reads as TGTGCCAGCAGCTTACCTTATTCTGTTGCGGCCCGGACGGAGCAGTTCTTC. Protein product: CASSLPYSVAARTEQFF.

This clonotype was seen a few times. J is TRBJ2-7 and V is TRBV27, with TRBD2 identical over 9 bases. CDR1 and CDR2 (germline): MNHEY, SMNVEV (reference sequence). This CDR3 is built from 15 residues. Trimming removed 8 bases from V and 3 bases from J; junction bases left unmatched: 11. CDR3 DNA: TGTGCCAGCGCCCCCGCTGGACTAGCGCTCTACGAGCAGTACTTC. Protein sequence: CASAPAGLALYEQYF.

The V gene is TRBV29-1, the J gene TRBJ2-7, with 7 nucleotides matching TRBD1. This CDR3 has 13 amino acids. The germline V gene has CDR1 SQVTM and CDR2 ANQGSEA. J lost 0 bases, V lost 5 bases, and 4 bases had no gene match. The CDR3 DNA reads TGCAGCGTTCCGGGACAGAGCTCCTACGAGCAGTACTTC. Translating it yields CSVPGQSSYEQYF.

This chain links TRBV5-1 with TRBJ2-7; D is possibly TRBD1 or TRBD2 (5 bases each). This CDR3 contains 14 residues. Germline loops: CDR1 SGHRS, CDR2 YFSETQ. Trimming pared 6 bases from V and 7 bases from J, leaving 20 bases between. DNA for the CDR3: TGCGCCAGCAATCCGGGACGGACCTCCGGGGAGCAGTACTTC. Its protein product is CASNPGRTSGEQYF.

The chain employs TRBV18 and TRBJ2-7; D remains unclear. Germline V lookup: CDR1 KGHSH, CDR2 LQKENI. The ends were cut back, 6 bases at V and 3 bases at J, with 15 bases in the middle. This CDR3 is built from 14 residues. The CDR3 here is CASSTGRLFYEQYF. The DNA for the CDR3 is TGTGCCAGCTCTACTGGAAGATTGTTCTACGAGCAGTACTTC. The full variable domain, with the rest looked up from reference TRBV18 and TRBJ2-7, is NAGVMQNPRHLVRRRGQEARLRCSPMKGHSHVYWYRQLPEEGLKFMVYLQKENIIDESGMPKERFSAEFPKEGPSILRIQQVVRGDSAAYFCASSTGRLFYEQYFGPGTRLTVT.

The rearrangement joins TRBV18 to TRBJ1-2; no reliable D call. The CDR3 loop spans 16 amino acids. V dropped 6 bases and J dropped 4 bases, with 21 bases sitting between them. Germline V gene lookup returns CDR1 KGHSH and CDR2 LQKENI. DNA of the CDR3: TGTGCCAGCTCCCTTAGACGTAGCATCTGGGGCTATGGCTACACCTTC. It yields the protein CASSLRRSIWGYGYTF.

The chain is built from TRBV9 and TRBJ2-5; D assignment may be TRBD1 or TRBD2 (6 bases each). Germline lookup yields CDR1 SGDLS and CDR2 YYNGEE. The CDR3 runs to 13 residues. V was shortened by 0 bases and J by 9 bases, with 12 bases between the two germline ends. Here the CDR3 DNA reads TGTGCCAGCAGCGTAGTTGGGGGGCCGGCCCAGTACTTC. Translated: CASSVVGGPAQYF.

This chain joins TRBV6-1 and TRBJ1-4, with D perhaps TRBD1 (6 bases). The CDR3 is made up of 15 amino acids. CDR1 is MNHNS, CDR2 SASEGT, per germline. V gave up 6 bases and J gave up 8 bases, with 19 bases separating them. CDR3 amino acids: CASSGNSGGWEKLFF. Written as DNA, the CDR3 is TGTGCCAGCAGCGGAAATTCGGGGGGCTGGGAAAAACTGTTTTTT.

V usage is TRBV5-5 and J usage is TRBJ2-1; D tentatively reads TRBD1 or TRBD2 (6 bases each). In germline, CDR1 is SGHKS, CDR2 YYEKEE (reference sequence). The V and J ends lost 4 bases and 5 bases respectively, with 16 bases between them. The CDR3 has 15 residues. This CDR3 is CASSPTGAGNNEQFF. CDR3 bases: TGTGCCAGCAGCCCGACGGGGGCAGGCAACAATGAGCAGTTCTTC. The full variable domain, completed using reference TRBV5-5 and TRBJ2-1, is DAGVTQSPTHLIKTRGQQVTLRCSPISGHKSVSWYQQVLGQGPQFIFQYYEKEERGRGNFPDRFSARQFPNYSSELNVNALLLGDSALYLCASSPTGAGNNEQFFGPGTRLTVL.

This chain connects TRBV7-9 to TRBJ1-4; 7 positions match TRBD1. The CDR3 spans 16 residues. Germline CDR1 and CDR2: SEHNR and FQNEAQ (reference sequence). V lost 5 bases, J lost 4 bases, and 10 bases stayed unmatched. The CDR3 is CASSVQGPRGNEKLFF. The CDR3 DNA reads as TGTGCCAGCAGCGTACAGGGGCCCAGGGGTAATGAAAAACTGTTTTTT.

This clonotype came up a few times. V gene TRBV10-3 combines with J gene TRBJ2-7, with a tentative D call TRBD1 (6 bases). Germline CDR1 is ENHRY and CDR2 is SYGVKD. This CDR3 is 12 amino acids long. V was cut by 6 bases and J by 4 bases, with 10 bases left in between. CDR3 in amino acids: CAIRAGEYEQYF. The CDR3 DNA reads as TGTGCCATCAGGGCAGGGGAGTACGAGCAGTACTTC.

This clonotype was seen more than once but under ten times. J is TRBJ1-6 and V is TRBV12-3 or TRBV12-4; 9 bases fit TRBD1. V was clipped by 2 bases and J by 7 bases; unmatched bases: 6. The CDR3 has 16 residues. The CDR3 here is CASSLRGDRVNSPLHF. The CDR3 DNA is TGTGCCAGCAGTTTAAGGGGGGACAGGGTAAATTCACCCCTCCACTTT.

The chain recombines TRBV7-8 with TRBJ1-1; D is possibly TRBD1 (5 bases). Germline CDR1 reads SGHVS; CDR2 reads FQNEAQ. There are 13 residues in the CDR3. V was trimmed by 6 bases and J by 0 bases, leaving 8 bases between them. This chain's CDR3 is CASRPGVNTEAFF. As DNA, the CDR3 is TGTGCCAGCAGACCGGGGGTGAACACTGAAGCTTTCTTT.